This T cell receptor (beta chain) came from a study of beta chain features in type 1 diabetes. Study-wide results and caveats: Type 1 diabetes patients showed fewer insertions and more deletions at VDJ junctions. In all four CD4+ subsets, TCRB CDR3 length was significantly, moderately reduced in type 1 diabetes.

For this clone: Its matching antigen is unknown.

Germline CDR1 SEHNR, CDR2 FQNEAQ (reference sequence). V was clipped by 1 base and J by 3 bases, with 13 bases between them. CDR3 size: 16 residues. What was sequenced were expressed TCRB transcripts, since all of the isolated RNA had been reverse transcribed. Using immunoSEQ multiplex PCR, the repertoire was profiled, and TCRdb retains in-frame clones only, with some absent. The sample consists of 150,000 to 200,000 clones, roughly 65% of them appearing once. This rearrangement joins TRBV7-9 to TRBJ2-1; D is undetermined. Sequenced input: naive CD4+ T cells from blood. The origin of this receptor is a man under 40 with type 1 diabetes. CDR3 sequence (DNA): TGTGCCAGCAGCTTAGGGGTCAGGACGGACTACAATGAGCAGTTCTTC. Amino acid sequence: CASSLGVRTDYNEQFF.